This T cell receptor beta chain was captured by sequencing in a study of T cells in Graves' hyperthyroidism and ophthalmopathy (dated by TCRdb to about 2019). In terms of the full investigation: Peripheral blood samples were taken at initial diagnosis, before any treatment was given. To identify TCR V-J signatures that set the groups apart, the researchers used a discovery cohort of more than 95 patients, made up of 40 to 45 with Graves' ophthalmopathy and some 55 with stable Graves' hyperthyroidism. Prospective prediction of ophthalmopathy was tested in an independent validation cohort of fewer than 20 hyperthyroidism patients and 17 patients who later progressed to ophthalmopathy. The roughly 90 discovery patients were divided at random into training and test sets in a 7:3 ratio. Thyroid tissue and blood T-cell repertoires from six Graves' hyperthyroidism patients were also compared in the study. Following sampling, methimazole starting at 30 mg daily was given to hyperthyroidism patients, and high-dose intravenous methylprednisolone was given to ophthalmopathy patients. The paper describes TCR Vbeta CDR3 sequencing of 130 to 150 peripheral blood samples, made up of roughly 40 ophthalmopathy patients, around 73 hyperthyroidism patients and roughly 17 progressor patients. What the authors observed across the whole study: Ophthalmopathy was separated from stable hyperthyroidism by a 13 V-J signature model, with around 90% sensitivity and roughly 81% specificity obtained in cross-validation and 80%/75% obtained in testing. In validation, the model predicted progression to ophthalmopathy a median of 6.5 months before onset, with roughly 70% sensitivity and about 72% specificity. Most expanded thyroid clonotypes (frequency above 0.001) were also found in blood, which suggests that blood repertoires may mirror thyroid immune responses. No statistical method was used to fix the sample size in advance, and group allocation was not hidden from the investigators.

As concerns this clonotype: No cognate antigen has been identified for it. No per-base quality is available; no much larger clone lies one base away.

Ophthalmopathy patients had moderately to severely active disease, with a Clinical Activity Score of 3 or more, a NOSPECS grade of 4 or more, and a disease duration of less than 3 months. Any patient with an uncontrolled infection, another autoimmune disease, pregnancy or lactation was excluded. Clinical symptoms, serum thyroxine and TRAb, thyroid ultrasound, and orbital computed tomography formed the basis for the diagnoses. Ficoll-Paque density gradient centrifugation was used to isolate PBMCs from around 10 ml of fresh peripheral blood. Total RNA was extracted using Trizol reagent, and RNA quality was assessed on an Agilent 2100 Bioanalyzer. The TCR beta CDR3 regions were amplified from RNA transcripts. A first-round RT-PCR of the TCR CDR3 used the HTBI primer set with the Qiagen OneStep RT-PCR kit. Libraries were constructed in a second round of multiplex PCR, after which size selection and purification were carried out. Sequencing of the libraries was done on an Illumina HiSeq2000 using paired-end 100 bp reads. The authors' analysis ran thus. SOAPnuke was used to process the raw data, with reads discarded if the reads contained adapters or uncalled bases, had a mean Phred below 15, or lacked an exact constant-primer or identifier match. High-quality paired reads were merged using COPE v1.2.5, and each unique nucleotide sequence was defined as a clonotype. MiTCR v1.1 was used to align clonotypes to the IMGT TRBV, TRBD and TRBJ reference segments. The analysis included only V-J combinations with a frequency above 0.0001, which together covered over 98% of the repertoires. A TCS score was defined as the ratio of F50 (clonal expansion) to E x V (chaos), with BLOSUM62-based TCRdist applied between CDR3 peptides within each V-J. Welch's t-statistics and random forest reduced 514 V-J features to 13, which were used in a naive Bayes classifier (R e1071). The public reads were reanalyzed by TCRdb: fastp trimming at Q25, MiXCR alignment, in-frame beta chains only. Rows merge per CDR3 protein into single entries with the most common DNA and genes. The V and J calls come from TCRdb's annotation, not from the publication. In all, the sample holds some 300,000 distinct CDR3 sequences, and approximately 19% of those were seen once. Just under 40% of the sample is in the top ten clones.

The germline V gene supplies CDR1 SGHTA and CDR2 FQGTGA. Unmatched junction bases come to 8, with V trimmed by 4 bases and J by 6 bases. Counted from cysteine to phenylalanine, this CDR3 has 14 amino acids. Kept here is only the CDR3 DNA, which spans 42 bases and is read in frame from base 1. Recombination linked TRBV7-3 to TRBJ2-7, with 8 central nucleotides matching TRBD2. Sequenced input: blood. The TCR comes from a man aged 50 or older with Graves' ophthalmopathy. The CDR3 sequence is CASSSGLGVGEQYF. Read as DNA, the sequence is TGTGCCAGCAGCTCGGGACTAGGGGTTGGCGAGCAGTACTTC.